This TCR beta chain was captured in a study of T cell repertoires in cytomegalovirus infection. About the research overall: Alongside well-studied HLA-B-restricted CMV epitopes, recently identified HLA-C-restricted CMV epitopes were also used. Public signatures in TCR beta pointed to CMV infection and matching HLA type. Study-wide results and caveats: The cumulative frequency of public TCR beta families distinguished individuals who carried CMV together with the relevant HLA. Dominating the ex vivo response were HLA-C-restricted CMV-specific TCR beta clonotypes.

TCRdb ran MiXCR on the reads and lists one entry per CDR3 protein. Among some 310,000 distinct CDR3 sequences listed, 20% to 25% were seen once. Trimming shortened V by 5 bases and J by 9 bases, and 13 bases separated the two germline ends. CDR1 is PRHDT, CDR2 FYEKMQ, per germline (reference sequence). The CDR3 is 12 residues long. Worth noting for this clonotype: The antigen is not known.

Sequenced here: cultured PBMCs, sampled from culture after CMV antigen stimulation. This receptor was taken from a human donor in good health (CMV status not recorded). Some clones in this sample may be carry-over from other donors' samples. V and J are TRBV13 and TRBJ1-1, with a weak D call TRBD1 (5 bases). CDR3 coding DNA: TGTGCCAGCAGCATATCGCAGGGAAAAGCTTTCTTT. Encoded protein: CASSISQGKAFF.